The 5 T cell receptor beta chains below come from one sample, sequenced in a study of control samples from healthy donors and cancer patients. Some clones are missing from TCRdb's copy, which holds only in-frame ones; the method was immunoSEQ multiplex PCR. This table has 110,000 to 150,000 clones, 75% to 90% appearing once. Sequenced input: blood. The receptors originated from a young man in good health.

This chain joins TRBV10-3 and TRBJ1-6; D is unclear. This CDR3 comprises 16 residues. The germline V gene encodes CDR1 ENHRY and CDR2 SYGVKD. Trimming stripped 0 bases from V and 0 bases from J, with 6 bases between. The CDR3 DNA is TGTGCCATCAGTGAGTCATCGAGCTCCTATAATTCACCCCTCCACTTT. Translation: CAISESSSSYNSPLHF.

The chain employs TRBV13 and TRBJ2-1, with D perhaps TRBD1 or TRBD2 (5 bases each). Between the trimmed V and J ends, which lost 5 bases and 5 bases, there was a span of 19 bases. The CDR3 is 16 amino acids. The germline gives CDR1 PRHDT, CDR2 FYEKMQ (reference sequence). Here the CDR3 DNA reads TGTGCCAGCAGCCCCAGAATGGGTTGGGGACACAATGAGCAGTTCTTC. Translated: CASSPRMGWGHNEQFF.

This clone was counted once. The V and J genes are TRBV28 and TRBJ1-2, with D perhaps TRBD1 (6 bases). Per germline, CDR1 MDHEN and CDR2 SYDVKM. Trimming removed 2 bases at V and 8 bases at J, with 24 bases between. The length of the CDR3 is 17 residues. Written as DNA, the CDR3 is TGTGCCAGCAGTTTACCCAGGGCGGACAGTCTGTTAACCGGCTACACCTTC. The encoded protein is CASSLPRADSLLTGYTF.

The V call is TRBV5-4, the J call TRBJ2-1, with D hard to call. The CDR3 has 15 residues. V lost 4 bases, J lost 5 bases, and 16 bases lay in between. Germline V gives CDR1 SGHNT, CDR2 YYREEE (reference sequence). CDR3 DNA: TGTGCCAGCAGCCCCGAGCCCGCTAAACACAATGAGCAGTTCTTC. It is translated as CASSPEPAKHNEQFF.

The V gene is TRBV12-3 or TRBV12-4, the J gene TRBJ1-5, with 7 nucleotides matching TRBD1. The ends lost 7 bases at V and 7 bases at J; junction bases unmatched: 7. The CDR3 extends over 13 amino acids. CDR3 DNA: TGTGCCAGCACCCGGGAGGGGGCGCAGCCCCAGCATTTT. Its translation is CASTREGAQPQHF.